Detailed here is one T cell receptor (beta chain). Its cognate antigen is unknown. Germline lookup yields CDR1 SGHTA and CDR2 FQGNSA. This CDR3 region has 17 residues. The ends were cut back, 2 bases at V and 3 bases at J, with 19 bases in the middle. This record comes from a study of blood T cells in healthy people across ages. About the research overall: Using template switching, researchers captured about one barcoded beta molecule for each two T cells. Study results and limitations: Versus aged donors, long-lived donors had higher diversity and more naive CD4+ cells. CMV infection status of these donors was not known.

The authors ran a second PCR of about 7 to 12 cycles using a sample-barcoded 5' primer and a J-beta primer mix. CDR3-containing paired-end reads numbered at least 2.5 million in each sample. From the 5' RACE reads, TCRdb called clonotypes with MiXCR, one entry per CDR3 protein. The repertoire holds around 1,100,000 distinct CDR3 sequences, with under 40% as singletons. The chain links TRBV7-2 to TRBJ1-2; D not resolved. The source is a man younger than 30 in good health. The specimen was blood. The CDR3 is CASSLRPGRPVDYGYTF. CDR3 DNA sequence: TGTGCCAGCAGCTTAAGGCCCGGACGGCCGGTGGACTATGGCTACACCTTC.